These 17 T cell receptor beta chains share one sample of origin, sequenced in a study of early T cells in non-severe SARS-CoV-2 infection. TCRdb used MiXCR to reprocess the 5' RACE reads, holding one entry per CDR3 protein. The data contain some 27,000 distinct CDR3 sequences, approximately 4.2% of them singletons. Sequencing was performed on whole blood. These receptors originate from an adult who was a healthcare worker with PCR-confirmed SARS-CoV-2 infection or an uninfected control (not recorded which).

In DNA, the CDR3 is TGCAGCGTTGAAGGCAGGCTACGGGGGGACACTGAAGCTTTCTTT. This sequence encodes CSVEGRLRGDTEAFF. The chain carries TRBV29-1 and TRBJ1-1; a weak D match, TRBD1 (5 bases). The germline V and J ends were trimmed by 1 base and 3 bases, with 15 bases remaining between them. This CDR3 region has 15 residues. The V gene's germline CDR1 is SQVTM and CDR2 ANQGSEA.

This clonotype was seen at least ten times. V usage is TRBV20-1 and J usage is TRBJ2-7; D may match TRBD1 or TRBD2 (5 bases each). Germline V gene data show CDR1 as DFQATT and CDR2 as SNEGSKA (reference sequence). The length of the CDR3 is 13 residues. V was shortened by 6 bases and J by 2 bases, with 14 bases between the two germline ends. CDR3 nucleotide sequence: TGCAGTGCCCTATTGGGACGGACCTACGAGCAGTACTTC. The encoded protein is CSALLGRTYEQYF.

This clonotype has a count of ten or more. This chain joins TRBV7-9 and TRBJ2-7; 10 positions agree with TRBD2. The J segment lost 3 bases and the V segment lost 1 base, leaving 3 bases of the junction unmatched. This CDR3 has 15 residues. Germline CDR1 SEHNR, CDR2 FQNEAQ (reference sequence). The CDR3: CASSLGLAGVYEQYF. The DNA for the CDR3 is TGTGCCAGCAGCTTAGGGCTAGCGGGGGTCTACGAGCAGTACTTC.

The chain joins TRBV7-6 to TRBJ2-2; no firm D call. Per the germline V gene, CDR1 is SGHVS and CDR2 is FNYEAQ. V was cut by 2 bases and J by 6 bases, with 4 bases left in between. The CDR3 extends over 12 amino acids. As DNA, the CDR3 is TGTGCCAGCAGCTTATTTCCCGGGGAGCTGTTTTTT. It translates to CASSLFPGELFF.

This clonotype was seen only a few times. The chain uses TRBV20-1 and TRBJ1-1; D gene uncertain. CDR3 length: 15 amino acids. V lost 1 base to trimming and J lost 0 bases, with 12 bases between them. Germline assignment: CDR1 DFQATT and CDR2 SNEGSKA (reference sequence). In nucleotides, the CDR3 is TGCAGTGCTAGAGCTGTTGACGGCATGAACACTGAAGCTTTCTTT. This codes for CSARAVDGMNTEAFF.

Many counts were recorded for this clonotype. J is TRBJ2-7 and V is TRBV5-5, with D hard to call. The CDR3 totals 14 residues. The V end lost 4 bases, the J end lost 2 bases, and 13 bases lay between the germline ends. Germline CDR1 and CDR2: SGHKS and YYEKEE (reference sequence). CDR3 residues: CASSVVPDPYEQYF. The CDR3 nucleotides are TGTGCCAGCAGCGTAGTCCCGGACCCCTACGAGCAGTACTTC. Looking up the rest from reference TRBV5-5 and TRBJ2-7 gives the full variable domain: DAGVTQSPTHLIKTRGQQVTLRCSPISGHKSVSWYQQVLGQGPQFIFQYYEKEERGRGNFPDRFSARQFPNYSSELNVNALLLGDSALYLCASSVVPDPYEQYFGPGTRLTVT.

This clonotype appeared a few times. The chain has TRBV29-1 and TRBJ1-1, with D possibly TRBD1 on 5 matching bases. CDR1 is SQVTM and CDR2 is ANQGSEA in the germline V gene. The CDR3 spans 11 residues. V lost 6 bases, J lost 6 bases, and 11 bases lay in between. Written as DNA, the CDR3 is TGCAGCGTCCCTGTGGGGGCTGAAGCTTTCTTT. This gives the protein CSVPVGAEAFF.

J is TRBJ2-1 and V is TRBV11-2; D remains unclear. The ends were cut back, 2 bases at V and 6 bases at J, with 11 bases in the middle. The CDR3 is made up of 14 amino acids. CDR1 and CDR2 (germline): SGHAT, FQNNGV. CDR3 in amino acids: CASSLSIRANEQFF. CDR3 bases: TGTGCCAGCAGCTTATCTATCCGGGCCAATGAGCAGTTCTTC. The whole variable domain, filled in from reference TRBV11-2 and TRBJ2-1, reads EAGVAQSPRYKIIEKRQSVAFWCNPISGHATLYWYQQILGQGPKLLIQFQNNGVVDDSQLPKDRFSAERLKGVDSTLKIQPAKLEDSAVYLCASSLSIRANEQFFGPGTRLTVL.

There are many counts of this clonotype. The chain employs TRBV20-1 and TRBJ2-3; D might be TRBD2 (5 bases). The CDR3 has 15 residues. Germline loops: CDR1 DFQATT, CDR2 SNEGSKA (reference sequence). V was pared by 5 bases and J by 0 bases, with 15 bases between. The CDR3 reads CSAQSPRGSTDTQYF. Here the CDR3 DNA reads TGCAGTGCTCAATCCCCTCGCGGGAGCACAGATACGCAGTATTTT.

This clonotype has ten or more counts. V and J are TRBV28 and TRBJ2-5; TRBD2 agrees at 12 bases. With V trimmed by 6 bases and J by 5 bases, 4 bases remained unmatched. The CDR3 sequence is 14 residues long. The germline V gene has CDR1 MDHEN and CDR2 SYDVKM. Written as DNA, the CDR3 is TGTGCCAGCAGCGGACTAGCGGGGATCGAGACCCAGTACTTC. Its translation is CASSGLAGIETQYF.

In this sample, this clonotype turned up many times. The rearrangement uses TRBV30 and TRBJ1-6; perhaps TRBD1 as D (6 bases). With 6 bases removed from V and 4 bases from J, the gap between germline ends came to 10 bases. Germline V gene data show CDR1 as GTSNPN and CDR2 as SVGIG (reference sequence). There are 13 residues in the CDR3. The CDR3 here is CACRQEYNSPLHF. CDR3 sequence (DNA): TGTGCCTGCCGACAGGAGTATAATTCACCCCTCCACTTT.

In this sample, this clonotype turned up many times. J is TRBJ2-3 and V is TRBV5-6; 9 nucleotides align to TRBD2. This CDR3 comprises 17 residues. With 0 bases clipped from V and 2 bases from J, the junction kept 7 bases outside the gene matches. The germline CDR1 and CDR2 sequences are SGHDT and YYEEEE. Here the CDR3 reads CASSLEGSGGFTDTQYF. The CDR3 DNA reads as TGTGCCAGCAGCTTGGAGGGTAGCGGGGGATTCACAGATACGCAGTATTTT.

This clonotype has only a few counts. The DNA of the CDR3 is TGTGCCAGCAGCTTGATGGCAGGACCGAACACCGGGGAGCTGTTTTTT. Encoded protein: CASSLMAGPNTGELFF. This chain connects TRBV5-4 to TRBJ2-2, with unresolved D. Trimming removed 1 base at V and 0 bases at J, with 10 bases between. Germline CDR1 and CDR2: SGHNT and YYREEE (reference sequence). This CDR3 has 16 residues. Variable domain in full (rest from reference TRBV5-4 and TRBJ2-2): ETGVTQSPTHLIKTRGQQVTLRCSSQSGHNTVSWYQQALGQGPQFIFQYYREEENGRGNFPPRFSGLQFPNYSSELNVNALELDDSALYLCASSLMAGPNTGELFFGEGSRLTVL.

The chain has TRBV29-1 and TRBJ2-1, with 7 bases that match TRBD2. CDR3 length: 13 amino acids. The J segment lost 8 bases and the V segment lost 5 bases, leaving 9 bases of the junction unmatched. In germline, CDR1 is SQVTM, CDR2 ANQGSEA. The CDR3 loop reads CSVRGGSAHEQFF. CDR3 in DNA: TGCAGCGTTCGCGGCGGGAGCGCGCATGAGCAGTTCTTC.

This clonotype was recorded many times. This rearrangement joins TRBV12-3 or TRBV12-4 to TRBJ2-2, with TRBD1 matching over 9 bases. With V trimmed by 6 bases and J by 5 bases, 4 bases remained unmatched. The CDR3 runs 14 residues. Written as DNA, the CDR3 is TGTGCCAGCAGGGGACAGGGCGGGACCGGGGAGCTGTTTTTT. This encodes CASRGQGGTGELFF.

The rearrangement joins TRBV3-1 to TRBJ1-2; unclear D gene. The V gene's germline CDR1 is LGHDT and CDR2 YNNKEL (reference sequence). The V gene lost 3 bases and the J gene lost 5 bases, with 7 bases spanning the gap. The CDR3 spans 12 residues. Written as DNA, the CDR3 is TGTGCCAGCAGCCAGGCAGATTATGGCTACACCTTC. It codes for CASSQADYGYTF.

This clonotype appeared many times. The chain couples TRBV6-1 to TRBJ1-3; possibly TRBD1 for D (5 bases). The CDR3 loop spans 16 amino acids. The germline V and J ends were trimmed by 1 base and 0 bases, with 10 bases remaining between them. Per germline, CDR1 MNHNS and CDR2 SASEGT. The CDR3 DNA reads TGTGCCAGCAGTGAAGACAGGCTGATCTCTGGAAACACCATATATTTT. This translates into CASSEDRLISGNTIYF.